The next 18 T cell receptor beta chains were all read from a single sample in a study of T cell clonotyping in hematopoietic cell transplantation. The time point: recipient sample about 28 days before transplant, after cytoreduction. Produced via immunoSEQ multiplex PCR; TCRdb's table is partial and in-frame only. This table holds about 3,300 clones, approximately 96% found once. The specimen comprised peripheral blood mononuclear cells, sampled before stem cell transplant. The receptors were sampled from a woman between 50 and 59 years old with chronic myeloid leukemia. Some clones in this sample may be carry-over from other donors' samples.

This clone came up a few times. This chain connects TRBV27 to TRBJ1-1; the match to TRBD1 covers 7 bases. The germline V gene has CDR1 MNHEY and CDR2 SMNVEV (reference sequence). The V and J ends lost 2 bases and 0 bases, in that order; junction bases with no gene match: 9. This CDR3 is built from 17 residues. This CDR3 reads CASSLTSGQSLNTEAFF. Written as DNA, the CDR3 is TGTGCCAGCAGTTTAACCTCGGGACAGAGCTTGAACACTGAAGCTTTCTTT.

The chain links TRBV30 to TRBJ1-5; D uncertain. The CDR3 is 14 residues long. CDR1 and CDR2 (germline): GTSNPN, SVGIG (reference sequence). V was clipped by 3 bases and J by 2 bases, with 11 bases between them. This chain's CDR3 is CAWRADYGNQPQHF. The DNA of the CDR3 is TGTGCCTGGAGGGCAGATTATGGCAATCAGCCCCAGCATTTT.

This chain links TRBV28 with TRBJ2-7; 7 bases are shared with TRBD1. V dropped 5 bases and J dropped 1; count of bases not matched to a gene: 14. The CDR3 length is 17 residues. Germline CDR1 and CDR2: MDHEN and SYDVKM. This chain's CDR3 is CASSAMFPRQGSYEQYF. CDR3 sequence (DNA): TGTGCCAGCAGTGCGATGTTTCCTAGACAGGGATCCTACGAGCAGTACTTC.

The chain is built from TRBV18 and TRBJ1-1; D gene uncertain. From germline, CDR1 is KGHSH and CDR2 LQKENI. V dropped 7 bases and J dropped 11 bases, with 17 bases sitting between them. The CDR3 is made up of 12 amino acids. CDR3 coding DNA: TGTGCCAGCTTAGACCCGGAAGGGATGGCTTTCTTT. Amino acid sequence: CASLDPEGMAFF.

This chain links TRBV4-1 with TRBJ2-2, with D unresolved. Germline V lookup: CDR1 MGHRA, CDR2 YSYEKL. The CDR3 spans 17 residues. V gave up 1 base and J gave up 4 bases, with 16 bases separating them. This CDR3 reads CASSQVDMGLITGELFF. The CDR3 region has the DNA TGCGCCAGCAGCCAAGTTGACATGGGTCTAATCACCGGGGAGCTGTTTTTT.

The CDR3 bases are TGCGCCAGCAGCCAAGAGAGGACCGTAGGGGCTTTCTTT. Translation gives CASSQERTVGAFF. The V and J genes are TRBV4-1 and TRBJ1-1; the D is unclear. The V end was cut by 0 bases, the J end by 11 bases, with 13 bases between. CDR3 size: 13 residues. From germline, CDR1 is MGHRA and CDR2 YSYEKL.

The CDR3 sequence: CASSLGDSATGELFF. DNA for the CDR3: TGCGCCAGCAGCTTGGGCGACAGCGCGACCGGGGAGCTGTTTTTT. The chain is built from TRBV5-1 and TRBJ2-2; TRBD1 is a possible D gene (5 bases). CDR3 size: 15 residues. Germline lookup yields CDR1 SGHRS and CDR2 YFSETQ. The ends were cut back, 0 bases at V and 5 bases at J, with 11 bases in the middle.

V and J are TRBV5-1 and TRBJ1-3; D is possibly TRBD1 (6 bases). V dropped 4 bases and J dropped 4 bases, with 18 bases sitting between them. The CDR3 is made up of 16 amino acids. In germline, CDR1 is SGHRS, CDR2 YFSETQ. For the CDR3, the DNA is TGCGCCAGCAGCCCTGCGGGGGGCAATTCGGGAAACACCATATATTTT. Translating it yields CASSPAGGNSGNTIYF.

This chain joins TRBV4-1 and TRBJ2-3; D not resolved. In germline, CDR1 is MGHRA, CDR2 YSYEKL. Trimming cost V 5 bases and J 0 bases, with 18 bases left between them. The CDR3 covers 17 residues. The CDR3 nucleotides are TGCGCCAGCAGCGGCGGCCCGGCAGGTTCTAGCACAGATACGCAGTATTTT. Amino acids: CASSGGPAGSSTDTQYF.

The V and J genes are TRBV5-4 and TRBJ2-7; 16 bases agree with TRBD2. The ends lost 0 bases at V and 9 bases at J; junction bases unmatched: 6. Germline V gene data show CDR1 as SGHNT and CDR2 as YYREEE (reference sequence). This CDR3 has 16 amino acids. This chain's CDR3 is CASSLEGTSGRAGQYF. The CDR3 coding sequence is TGTGCCAGCAGCTTGGAAGGGACTAGCGGGAGGGCCGGGCAGTACTTC.

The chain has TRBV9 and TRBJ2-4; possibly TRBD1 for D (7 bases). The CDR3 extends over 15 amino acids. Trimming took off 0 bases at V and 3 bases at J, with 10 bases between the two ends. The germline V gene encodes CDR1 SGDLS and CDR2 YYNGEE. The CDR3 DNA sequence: TGTGCCAGCAGCGTAGCCCAGGGGGGCAAAAACATTCAGTACTTC. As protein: CASSVAQGGKNIQYF.

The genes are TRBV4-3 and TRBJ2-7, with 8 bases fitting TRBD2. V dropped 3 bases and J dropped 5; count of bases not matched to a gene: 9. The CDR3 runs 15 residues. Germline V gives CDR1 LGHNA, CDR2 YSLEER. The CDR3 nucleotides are TGCGCCAGCAGCCATCTCCGGGGGGGCGTTGACGAGCAGTACTTC. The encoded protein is CASSHLRGGVDEQYF.

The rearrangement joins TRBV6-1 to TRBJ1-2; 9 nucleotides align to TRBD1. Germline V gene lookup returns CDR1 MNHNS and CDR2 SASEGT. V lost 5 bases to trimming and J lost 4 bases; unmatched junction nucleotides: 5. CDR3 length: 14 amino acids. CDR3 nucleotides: TGTGCCAGCAGTACCGGGACAGGGATCTATGGCTACACCTTC. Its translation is CASSTGTGIYGYTF.

DNA for the CDR3: TGTGCCAGCAGCTTAGAGGGTCGAGCTGGGTACTTC. It specifies CASSLEGRAGYF. This chain links TRBV7-9 with TRBJ2-7; D is unclear. V dropped 1 base and J dropped 12 bases, with 13 bases sitting between them. The CDR3 runs 12 residues. Germline-derived CDR1 and CDR2 are SEHNR and FQNEAQ (reference sequence).

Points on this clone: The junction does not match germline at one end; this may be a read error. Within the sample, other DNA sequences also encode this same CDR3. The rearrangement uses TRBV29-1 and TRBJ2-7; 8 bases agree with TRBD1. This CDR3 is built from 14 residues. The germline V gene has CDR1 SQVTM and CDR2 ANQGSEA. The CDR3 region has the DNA TGCAGCGTTTGGGGGACAGGAATCACCTACGAACAGTACTTC. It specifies CSVWGTGITYEQYF.

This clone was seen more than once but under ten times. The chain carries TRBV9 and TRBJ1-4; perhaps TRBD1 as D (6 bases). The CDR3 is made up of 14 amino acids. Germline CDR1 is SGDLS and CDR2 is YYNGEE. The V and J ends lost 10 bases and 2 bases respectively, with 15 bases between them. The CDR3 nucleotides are TGTGCCTCAGCACGTCAGGGGACTAATGAAAAACTGTTTTTT. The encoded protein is CASARQGTNEKLFF. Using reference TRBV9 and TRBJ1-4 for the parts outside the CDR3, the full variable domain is DSGVTQTPKHLITATGQRVTLRCSPRSGDLSVYWYQQSLDQGLQFLIQYYNGEERAKGNILERFSAQQFPDLHSELNLSSLELGDSALYFCASARQGTNEKLFFGSGTQLSVL.

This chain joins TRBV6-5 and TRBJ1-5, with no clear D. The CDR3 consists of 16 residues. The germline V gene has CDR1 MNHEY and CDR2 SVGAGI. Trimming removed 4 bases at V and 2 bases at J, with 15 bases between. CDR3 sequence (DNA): TGTGCCAGCAGTTCCCAATGGGTCCGCGGCAATCAGCCCCAGCATTTT. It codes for CASSSQWVRGNQPQHF.

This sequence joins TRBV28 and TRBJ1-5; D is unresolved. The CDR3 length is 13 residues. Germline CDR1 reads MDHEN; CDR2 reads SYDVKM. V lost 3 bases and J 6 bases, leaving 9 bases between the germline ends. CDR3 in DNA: TGTGCCAGCAGTTTGGAGTCTTTTCAGCCCCAGCATTTT. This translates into CASSLESFQPQHF.